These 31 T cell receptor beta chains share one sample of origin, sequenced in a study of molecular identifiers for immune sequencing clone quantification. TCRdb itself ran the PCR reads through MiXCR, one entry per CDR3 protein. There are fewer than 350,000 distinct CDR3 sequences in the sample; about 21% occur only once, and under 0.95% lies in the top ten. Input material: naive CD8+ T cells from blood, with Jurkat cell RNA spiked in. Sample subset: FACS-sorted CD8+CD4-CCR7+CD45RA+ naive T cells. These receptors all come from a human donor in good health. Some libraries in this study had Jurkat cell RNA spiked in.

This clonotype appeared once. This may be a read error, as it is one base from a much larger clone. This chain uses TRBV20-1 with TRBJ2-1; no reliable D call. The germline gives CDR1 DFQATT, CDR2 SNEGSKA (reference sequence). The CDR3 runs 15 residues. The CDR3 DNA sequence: TGCAGTGCTAGGGCCTGGGAAAGCTCCAACAATGAGCAGTTCTTC. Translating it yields CSARAWESSNNEQFF.

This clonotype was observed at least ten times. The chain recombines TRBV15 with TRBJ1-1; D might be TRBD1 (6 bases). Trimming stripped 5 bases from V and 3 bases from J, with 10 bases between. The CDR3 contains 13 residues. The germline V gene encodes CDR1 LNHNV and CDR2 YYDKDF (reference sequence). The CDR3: CATSGGAYTEAFF. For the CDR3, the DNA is TGTGCCACCAGCGGGGGGGCCTACACTGAAGCTTTCTTT.

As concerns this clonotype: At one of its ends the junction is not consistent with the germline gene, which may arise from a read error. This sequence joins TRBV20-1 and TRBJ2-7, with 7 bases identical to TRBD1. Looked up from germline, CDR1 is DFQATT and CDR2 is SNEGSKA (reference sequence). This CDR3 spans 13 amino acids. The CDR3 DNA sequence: TGCAATGCTTGGGACAGCGGCTCCTACGAGCAGTACTTC. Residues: CNAWDSGSYEQYF.

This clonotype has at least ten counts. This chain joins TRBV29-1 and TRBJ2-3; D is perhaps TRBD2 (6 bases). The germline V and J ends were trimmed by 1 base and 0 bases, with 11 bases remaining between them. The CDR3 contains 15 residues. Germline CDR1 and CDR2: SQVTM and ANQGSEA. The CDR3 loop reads CSVEGALASTDTQYF. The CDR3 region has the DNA TGCAGCGTTGAAGGTGCCCTAGCGAGCACAGATACGCAGTATTTT.

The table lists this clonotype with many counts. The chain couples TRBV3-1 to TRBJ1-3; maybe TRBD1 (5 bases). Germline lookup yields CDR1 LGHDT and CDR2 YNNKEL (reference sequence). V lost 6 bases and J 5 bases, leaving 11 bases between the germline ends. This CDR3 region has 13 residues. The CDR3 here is CASSYDSRNTIYF. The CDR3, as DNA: TGTGCCAGCAGTTACGACAGCCGAAACACCATATATTTT. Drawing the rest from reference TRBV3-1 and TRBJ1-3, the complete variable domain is DTAVSQTPKYLVTQMGNDKSIKCEQNLGHDTMYWYKQDSKKFLKIMFSYNNKELIINETVPNRFSPKSPDKAHLNLHINSLELGDSAVYFCASSYDSRNTIYFGEGSWLTVV.

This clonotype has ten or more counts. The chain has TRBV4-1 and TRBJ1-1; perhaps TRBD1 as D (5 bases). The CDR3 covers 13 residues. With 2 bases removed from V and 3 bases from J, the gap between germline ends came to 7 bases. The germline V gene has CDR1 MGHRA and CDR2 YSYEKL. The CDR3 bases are TGCGCCAGCAGCCAACAGGGACACACTGAAGCTTTCTTT. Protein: CASSQQGHTEAFF.

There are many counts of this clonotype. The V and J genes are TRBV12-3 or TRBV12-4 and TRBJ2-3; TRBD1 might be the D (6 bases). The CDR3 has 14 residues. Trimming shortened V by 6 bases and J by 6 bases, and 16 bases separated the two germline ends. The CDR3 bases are TGTGCCAGCAGCCCAAACAGGGATGCGGATACGCAGTATTTT. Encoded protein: CASSPNRDADTQYF.

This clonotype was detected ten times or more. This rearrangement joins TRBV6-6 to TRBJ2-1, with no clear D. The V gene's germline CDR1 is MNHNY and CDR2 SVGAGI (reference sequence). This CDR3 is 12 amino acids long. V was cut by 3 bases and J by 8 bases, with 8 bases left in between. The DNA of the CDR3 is TGTGCCAGCAGTTATTCGGCCCATGAGCAGTTCTTC. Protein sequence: CASSYSAHEQFF.

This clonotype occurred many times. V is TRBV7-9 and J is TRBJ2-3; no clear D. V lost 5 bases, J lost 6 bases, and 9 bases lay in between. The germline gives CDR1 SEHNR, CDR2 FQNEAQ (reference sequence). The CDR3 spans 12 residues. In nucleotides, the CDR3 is TGTGCCAGCAGCCTAATATCTGATACGCAGTATTTT. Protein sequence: CASSLISDTQYF.

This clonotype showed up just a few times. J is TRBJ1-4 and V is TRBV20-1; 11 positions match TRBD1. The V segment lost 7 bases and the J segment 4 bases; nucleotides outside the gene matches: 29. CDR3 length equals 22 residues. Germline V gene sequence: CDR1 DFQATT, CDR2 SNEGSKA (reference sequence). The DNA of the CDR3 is TGCAGTGGACCCCACCCCTCAGTGGGACAGGGGGTTTCTCGACACCTTAATGAAAAACTGTTTTTT. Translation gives CSGPHPSVGQGVSRHLNEKLFF.

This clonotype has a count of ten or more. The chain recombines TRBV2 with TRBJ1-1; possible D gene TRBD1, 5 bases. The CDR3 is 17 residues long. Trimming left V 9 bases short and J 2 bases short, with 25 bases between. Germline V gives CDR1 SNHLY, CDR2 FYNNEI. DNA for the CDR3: TGTGCCAGTAGGGAGTCGGGGCCCTACTTAAAAAACACTGAAGCTTTCTTT. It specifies CASRESGPYLKNTEAFF.

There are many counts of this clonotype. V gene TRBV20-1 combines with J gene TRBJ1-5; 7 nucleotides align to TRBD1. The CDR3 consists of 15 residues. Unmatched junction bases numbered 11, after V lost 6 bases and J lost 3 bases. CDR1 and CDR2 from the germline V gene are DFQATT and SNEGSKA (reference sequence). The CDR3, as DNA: TGCAGTGCCGTTCCCCGGGGACAGATCAATCAGCCCCAGCATTTT. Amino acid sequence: CSAVPRGQINQPQHF.

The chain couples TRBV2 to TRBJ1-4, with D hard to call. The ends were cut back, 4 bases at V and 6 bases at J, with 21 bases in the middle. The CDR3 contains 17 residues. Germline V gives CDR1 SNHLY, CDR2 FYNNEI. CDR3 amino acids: CASSVRRDTLKDEKLFF. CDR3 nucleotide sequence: TGTGCCAGCAGTGTGAGGAGAGATACACTGAAGGATGAAAAACTGTTTTTT.

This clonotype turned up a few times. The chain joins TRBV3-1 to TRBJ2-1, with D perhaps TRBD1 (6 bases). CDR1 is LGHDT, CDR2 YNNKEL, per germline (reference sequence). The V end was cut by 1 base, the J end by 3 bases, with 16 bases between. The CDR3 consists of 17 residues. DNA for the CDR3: TGTGCCAGCAGCCAAGGGGCTTCAGGGGCGATCTACAATGAGCAGTTCTTC. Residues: CASSQGASGAIYNEQFF.

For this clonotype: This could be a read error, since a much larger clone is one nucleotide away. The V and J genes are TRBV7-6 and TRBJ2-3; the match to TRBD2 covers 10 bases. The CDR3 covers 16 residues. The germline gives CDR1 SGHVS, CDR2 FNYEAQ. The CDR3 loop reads CASSVGLASSTDAQYF. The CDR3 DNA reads TGTGCCAGCAGCGTGGGACTAGCGAGTAGCACAGATGCGCAGTATTTT.

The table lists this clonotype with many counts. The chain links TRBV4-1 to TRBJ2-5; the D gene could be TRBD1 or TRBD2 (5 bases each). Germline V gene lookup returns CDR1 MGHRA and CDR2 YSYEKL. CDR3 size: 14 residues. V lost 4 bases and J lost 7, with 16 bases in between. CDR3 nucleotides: TGCGCCAGCAGCCCGGGACGGGCCCTAGGGACCCAGTACTTC. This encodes CASSPGRALGTQYF.

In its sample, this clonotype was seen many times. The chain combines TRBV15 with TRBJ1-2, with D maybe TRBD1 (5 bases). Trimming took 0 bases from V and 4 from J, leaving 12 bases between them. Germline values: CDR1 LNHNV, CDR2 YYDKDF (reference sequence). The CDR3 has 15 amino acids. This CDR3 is CATSRDSYGGYGYTF. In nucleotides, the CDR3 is TGTGCCACCAGCAGAGATTCGTACGGGGGCTATGGCTACACCTTC.

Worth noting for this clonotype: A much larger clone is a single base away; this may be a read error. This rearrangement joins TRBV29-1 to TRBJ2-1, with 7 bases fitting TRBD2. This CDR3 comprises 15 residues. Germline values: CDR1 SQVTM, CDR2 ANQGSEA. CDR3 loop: CSVEERGSSYNGQFF. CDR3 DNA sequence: TGCAGCGTTGAAGAGCGGGGGAGCTCCTACAATGGGCAGTTCTTC.

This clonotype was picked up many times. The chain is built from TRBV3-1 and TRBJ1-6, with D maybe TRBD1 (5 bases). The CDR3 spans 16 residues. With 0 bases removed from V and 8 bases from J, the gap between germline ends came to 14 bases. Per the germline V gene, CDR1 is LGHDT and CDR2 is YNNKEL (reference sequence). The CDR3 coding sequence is TGTGCCAGCAGCCAAGATAGTTCAGGGCGCCATTCACCCCTCCACTTT. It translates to CASSQDSSGRHSPLHF. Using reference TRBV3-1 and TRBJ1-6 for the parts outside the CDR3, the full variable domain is DTAVSQTPKYLVTQMGNDKSIKCEQNLGHDTMYWYKQDSKKFLKIMFSYNNKELIINETVPNRFSPKSPDKAHLNLHINSLELGDSAVYFCASSQDSSGRHSPLHFGNGTRLTVT.

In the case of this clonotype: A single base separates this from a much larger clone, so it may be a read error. The CDR3, as DNA: TGTGCCAGTAGTATTTCGGTCAGATACGAGCAGTACTTC. Translating it yields CASSISVRYEQYF. The rearrangement uses TRBV19 and TRBJ2-7; D is unresolved. The CDR3 has 13 residues. Trimming shortened V by 3 bases and J by 4 bases, and 10 bases separated the two germline ends. Germline CDR1 is LNHDA and CDR2 is SQIVND (reference sequence).

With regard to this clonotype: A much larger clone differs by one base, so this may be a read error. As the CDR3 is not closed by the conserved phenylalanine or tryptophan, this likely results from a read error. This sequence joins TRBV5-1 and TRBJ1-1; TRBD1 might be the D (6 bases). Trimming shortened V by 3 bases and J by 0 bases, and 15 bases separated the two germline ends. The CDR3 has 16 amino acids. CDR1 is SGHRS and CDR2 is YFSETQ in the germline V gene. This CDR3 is CASSYPTGSLNTEAFS. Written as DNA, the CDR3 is TGCGCCAGCAGCTACCCAACAGGGTCATTGAACACTGAAGCTTTCTCT.

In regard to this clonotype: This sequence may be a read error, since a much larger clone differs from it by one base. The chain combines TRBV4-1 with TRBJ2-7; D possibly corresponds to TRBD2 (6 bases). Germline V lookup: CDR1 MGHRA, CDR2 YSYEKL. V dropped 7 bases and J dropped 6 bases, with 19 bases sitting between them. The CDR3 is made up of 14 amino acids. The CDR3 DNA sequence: TGCGCCAGCAACCCCTCGGGAGACTCCCGCGAGCAGTACTTC. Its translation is CASNPSGDSREQYF.

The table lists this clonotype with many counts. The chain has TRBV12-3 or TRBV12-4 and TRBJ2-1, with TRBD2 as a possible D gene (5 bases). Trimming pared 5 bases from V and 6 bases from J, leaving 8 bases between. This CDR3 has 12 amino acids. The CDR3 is CASSRTGNEQFF. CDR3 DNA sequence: TGTGCCAGCAGTCGGACTGGCAATGAGCAGTTCTTC.

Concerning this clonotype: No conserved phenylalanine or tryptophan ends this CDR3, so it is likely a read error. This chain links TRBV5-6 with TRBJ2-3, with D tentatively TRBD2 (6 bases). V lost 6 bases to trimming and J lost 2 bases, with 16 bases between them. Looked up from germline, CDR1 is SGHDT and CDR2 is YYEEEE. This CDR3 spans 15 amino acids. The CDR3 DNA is TGTGCCAGCATGGTCAGCGGGCGCGACACAGATACGCAGTATCTT. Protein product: CASMVSGRDTDTQYL.

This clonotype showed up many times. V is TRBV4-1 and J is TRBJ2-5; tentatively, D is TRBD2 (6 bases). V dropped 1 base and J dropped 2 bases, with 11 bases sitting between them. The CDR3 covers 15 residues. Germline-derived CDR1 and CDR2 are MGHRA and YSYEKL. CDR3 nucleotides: TGCGCCAGCAGCCAAGGAAGCGGGCGGCAAGAGACCCAGTACTTC. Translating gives CASSQGSGRQETQYF.

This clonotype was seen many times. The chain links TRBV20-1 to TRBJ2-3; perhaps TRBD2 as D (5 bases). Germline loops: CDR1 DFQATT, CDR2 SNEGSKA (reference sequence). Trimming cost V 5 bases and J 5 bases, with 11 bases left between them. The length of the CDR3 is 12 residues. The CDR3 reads CSALSEGDTQYF. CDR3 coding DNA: TGCAGTGCTCTCTCCGAGGGAGATACGCAGTATTTT.

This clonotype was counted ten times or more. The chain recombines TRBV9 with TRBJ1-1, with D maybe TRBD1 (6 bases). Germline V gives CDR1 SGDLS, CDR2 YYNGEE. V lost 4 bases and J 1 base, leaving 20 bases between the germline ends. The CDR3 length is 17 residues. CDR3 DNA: TGTGCCAGCAGCAATATCGCATCCGGACAGAAGAACACTGAAGCTTTCTTT. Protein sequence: CASSNIASGQKNTEAFF. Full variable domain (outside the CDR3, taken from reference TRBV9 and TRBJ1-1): DSGVTQTPKHLITATGQRVTLRCSPRSGDLSVYWYQQSLDQGLQFLIQYYNGEERAKGNILERFSAQQFPDLHSELNLSSLELGDSALYFCASSNIASGQKNTEAFFGQGTRLTVV.

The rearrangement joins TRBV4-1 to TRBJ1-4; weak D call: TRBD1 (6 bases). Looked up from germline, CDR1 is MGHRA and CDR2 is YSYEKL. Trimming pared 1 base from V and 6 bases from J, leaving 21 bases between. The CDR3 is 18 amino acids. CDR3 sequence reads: CASSQAVHLGGGDEKLFF. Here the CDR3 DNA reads TGCGCCAGCAGCCAAGCTGTTCATTTAGGCGGGGGCGATGAAAAACTGTTTTTT.

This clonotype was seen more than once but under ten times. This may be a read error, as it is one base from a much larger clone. The DNA of the CDR3 is TGTGCCAGTGGATGGGTGACAGATACGCAGTATTTT. Amino acids: CASGWVTDTQYF. The chain employs TRBV19 and TRBJ2-3; no clear D. Trimming removed 8 bases from V and 3 bases from J, with 9 bases in between. Germline-derived CDR1 and CDR2 are LNHDA and SQIVND (reference sequence). This CDR3 comprises 12 residues.

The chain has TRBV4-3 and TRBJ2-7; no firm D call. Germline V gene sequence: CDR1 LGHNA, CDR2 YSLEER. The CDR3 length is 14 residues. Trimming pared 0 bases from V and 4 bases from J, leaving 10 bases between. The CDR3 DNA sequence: TGCGCCAGCAGCCAAGATGGGCTGGGGTACGAGCAGTACTTC. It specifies CASSQDGLGYEQYF.

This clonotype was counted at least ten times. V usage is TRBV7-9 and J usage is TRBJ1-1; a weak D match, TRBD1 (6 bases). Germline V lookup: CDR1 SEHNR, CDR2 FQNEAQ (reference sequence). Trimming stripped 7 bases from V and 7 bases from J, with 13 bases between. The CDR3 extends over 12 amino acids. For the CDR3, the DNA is TGTGCCAGCAAATCGGGGACACTTGAAGCTTTCTTT. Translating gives CASKSGTLEAFF.